Sequencing of this T cell receptor (beta chain) was carried out in a study of CD8 T cells in ankylosing spondylitis. Study-level results: A TCR beta motif made of 7 to 9 highly homologous variants seemed typical of ankylosing spondylitis blood. Disease-linked clones were reportedly significantly enriched in matched ankylosing spondylitis synovial fluid.

Making use of molecular barcodes, quantitative 5'-RACE generated TCR beta libraries. One entry per CDR3 protein results from TCRdb running MiXCR on the 5' RACE reads. In the table there are about 500,000 distinct CDR3 sequences, roughly 13% of which are singletons. Comment on this clonotype: Its antigen is unidentified.

Trimming removed 4 bases from V and 4 bases from J, with 13 bases in between. The CDR3 length is 14 residues. The V gene's germline CDR1 is SGHNT and CDR2 YYREEE (reference sequence). This TCR was sampled from a male donor with ankylosing spondylitis. The material sequenced was blood, either unsorted or a sorted T cell fraction (not recorded which). V usage is TRBV5-4 and J usage is TRBJ2-3, with D unclear. Here the CDR3 DNA reads TGTGCCAGCAGCGGGTCTTTCTACGCAGATACGCAGTATTTT. It yields the protein CASSGSFYADTQYF.